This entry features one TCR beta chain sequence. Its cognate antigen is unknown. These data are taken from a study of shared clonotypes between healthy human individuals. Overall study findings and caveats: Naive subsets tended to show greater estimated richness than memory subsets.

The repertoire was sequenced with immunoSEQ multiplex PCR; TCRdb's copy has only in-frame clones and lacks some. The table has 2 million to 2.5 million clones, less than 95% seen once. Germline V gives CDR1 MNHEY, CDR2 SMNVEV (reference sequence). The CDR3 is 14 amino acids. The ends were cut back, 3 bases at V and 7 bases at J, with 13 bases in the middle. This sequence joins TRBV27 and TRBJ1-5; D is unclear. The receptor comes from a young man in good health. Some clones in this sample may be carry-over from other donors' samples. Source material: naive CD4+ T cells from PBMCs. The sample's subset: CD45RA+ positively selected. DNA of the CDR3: TGTGCCAGCAGTTTTGGTCCAATCGGGCAGCCCCAGCATTTT. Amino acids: CASSFGPIGQPQHF.